This T cell receptor beta chain was retrieved from a study of T cell responses to AZD1222 COVID-19 vaccine. Findings of the study overall: Spike-specific TCR breadth rose after two AZD1222 doses, and depth rose as well. Repertoire samples came only from after the peak T cell response.

As to this clone: Its antigen remains unidentified.

CDR1 and CDR2 from the germline V gene are SNHLY and FYNNEI. The CDR3 loop spans 14 amino acids. After removal of 6 bases from V and 4 bases from J, the junction contained 5 bases not matched to a gene. Sequencing used immunoSEQ multiplex PCR; TCRdb keeps in-frame clones, though not all of them. The table records approximately 75,000 clones, around 87% of them present only once. The sequences come from peripheral blood, collected 28 days after the second AZD1222 dose. This receptor was identified in an adult who received the AZD1222 COVID-19 vaccine. The chain links TRBV2 to TRBJ1-1, with TRBD1 matching over 10 bases. The CDR3 loop is CASRQTGGLTEAFF. The CDR3 region has the DNA TGTGCCAGCAGACAGACAGGGGGCCTCACTGAAGCTTTCTTT.